This T cell receptor (beta chain) was found in a study of cytomegalovirus exposure and HLA in healthy donors. Overall study context: Researchers previously reported finding about 110 million unique TCR beta sequences from about 179 million T cells. The study's findings and limits: Researchers reported in a later analysis that common viral pathogens appeared linked to several top clusters. Some highly shared sequence variants likely arose as a pipeline artifact.

With 60 Vbeta and 13 Jbeta primers, the PCR was carried out. Authors' analysis steps: An analysis that came later counted roughly 87 million unique TCR beta chains, 10 million to 12 million shared. Repertoires were generated with immunoSEQ multiplex PCR, while TCRdb's copy carries only in-frame clones and drops some. V and J calls and clone size are given by that table; D and trimming were obtained from the DNA. This sample has about 96,000 clones; approximately 80% occur once, and the top ten carry approximately 3%. CDR3 length: 15 amino acids. Per the germline V gene, CDR1 is MDHEN and CDR2 is SYDVKM. The trim removed 6 bases at V and 2 bases at J, leaving 8 bases unmatched. Details on this clone: The antigen is not known.

The sample was PBMCs. The genes are TRBV28 and TRBJ2-7, with 9 bases identical to TRBD2. This receptor was taken from a man between 25 and 39 years old in good health and CMV-seronegative. The CDR3 region has the DNA TGTGCCAGCAGAAGTAGCGGGGGAGTTGCCTACGAGCAGTACTTC. Its protein product is CASRSSGGVAYEQYF.